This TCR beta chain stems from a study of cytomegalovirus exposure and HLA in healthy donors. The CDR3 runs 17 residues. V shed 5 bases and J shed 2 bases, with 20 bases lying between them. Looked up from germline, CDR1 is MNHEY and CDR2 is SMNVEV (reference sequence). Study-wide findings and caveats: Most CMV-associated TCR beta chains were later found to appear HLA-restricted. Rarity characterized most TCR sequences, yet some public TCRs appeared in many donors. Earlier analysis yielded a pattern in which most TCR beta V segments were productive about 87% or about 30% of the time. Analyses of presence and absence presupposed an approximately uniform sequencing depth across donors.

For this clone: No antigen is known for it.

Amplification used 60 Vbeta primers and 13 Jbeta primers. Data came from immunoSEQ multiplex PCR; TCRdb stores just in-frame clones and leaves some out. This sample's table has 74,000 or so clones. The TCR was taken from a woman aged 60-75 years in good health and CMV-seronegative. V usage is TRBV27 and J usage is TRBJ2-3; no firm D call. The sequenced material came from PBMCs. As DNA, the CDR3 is TGTGCCAGCAGTCATCACTCCCCTCAGGCCTACACAGATACGCAGTATTTT. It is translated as CASSHHSPQAYTDTQYF.